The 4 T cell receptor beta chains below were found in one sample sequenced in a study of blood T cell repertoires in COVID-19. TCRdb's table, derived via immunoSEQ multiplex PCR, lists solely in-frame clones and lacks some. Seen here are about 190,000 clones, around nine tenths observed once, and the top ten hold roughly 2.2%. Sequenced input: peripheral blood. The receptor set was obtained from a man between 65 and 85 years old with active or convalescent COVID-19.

The CDR3 sequence is CASSYSGVNNEQFF. The CDR3 nucleotides read TGTGCCAGCAGTTACAGCGGGGTTAACAATGAGCAGTTCTTC. This chain connects TRBV6-5 to TRBJ2-1; 7 positions agree with TRBD2. Germline V CDR1 and CDR2: MNHEY, SVGAGI. The V gene end was trimmed by 2 bases and the J gene end by 5 bases; junction bases not matched to a gene: 3. The CDR3 is made up of 14 amino acids.

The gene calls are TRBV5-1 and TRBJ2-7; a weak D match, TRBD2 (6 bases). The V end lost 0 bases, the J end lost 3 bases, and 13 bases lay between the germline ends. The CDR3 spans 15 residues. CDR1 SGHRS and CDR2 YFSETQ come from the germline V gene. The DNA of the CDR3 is TGCGCCAGCAGCTTGGAGTCGAACGGGGGCTACGAGCAGTACTTC. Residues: CASSLESNGGYEQYF. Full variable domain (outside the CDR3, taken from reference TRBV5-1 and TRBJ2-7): KAGVTQTPRYLIKTRGQQVTLSCSPISGHRSVSWYQQTPGQGLQFLFEYFSETQRNKGNFPGRFSGRQFSNSRSEMNVSTLELGDSALYLCASSLESNGGYEQYFGPGTRLTVT.

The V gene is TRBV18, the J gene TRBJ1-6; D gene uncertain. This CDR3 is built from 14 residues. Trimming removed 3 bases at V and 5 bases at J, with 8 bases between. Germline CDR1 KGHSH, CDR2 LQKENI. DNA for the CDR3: TGTGCCAGCTCACCTCGGGAAAATAATTCACCCCTCCACTTT. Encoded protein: CASSPRENNSPLHF.

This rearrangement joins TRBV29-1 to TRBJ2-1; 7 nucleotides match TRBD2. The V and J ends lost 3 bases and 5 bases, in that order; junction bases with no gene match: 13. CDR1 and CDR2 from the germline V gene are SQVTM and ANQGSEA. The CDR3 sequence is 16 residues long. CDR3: CSVDPASVLAHNEQFF. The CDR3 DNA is TGCAGCGTTGACCCCGCGTCGGTACTAGCGCACAATGAGCAGTTCTTC.